A selection of T cell receptor beta chains follows, all from one sample in a study of beta chain features in type 1 diabetes. Clones were read by immunoSEQ multiplex PCR, and TCRdb kept only the in-frame ones, dropping some. The sample gives around 340,000 clones, around a fifth of which show up once; 0.044% is in the top ten. The sequenced sample was naive CD4+ T cells from blood. Every receptor here comes from a woman younger than 35 in good health. Each CDR3 is given with its conserved first and last residue. D genes are given only for firm matches. Only part of the rows carry a size: once, few, many, or a class if the clone is expanded.

CDR3,DNA,size,length,D,J,V
CASGAGQSTDTQYF,TGTGCCAGCGGGGCGGGGCAGTCCACAGATACGCAGTATTTT,few,14,NA,TRBJ2-3,TRBV7-2
CASSVEPGGNYGYTF,TGTGCCAGCAGCGTAGAGCCAGGGGGCAACTATGGCTACACCTTC,NA,15,TRBD1,TRBJ1-2,TRBV9
CASSLDGGWETQYF,TGTGCCAGCAGCTTAGACGGGGGATGGGAGACCCAGTACTTC,few,14,NA,TRBJ2-5,TRBV7-9
CASSLEVYEQYF,TGTGCCAGCAGCTTGGAGGTCTACGAGCAGTACTTC,few,12,NA,TRBJ2-7,TRBV7-2
CASSLGTSVIPETQYF,TGTGCCAGCAGCTTGGGGACTAGCGTTATCCCAGAGACCCAGTACTTC,NA,16,TRBD2,TRBJ2-5,TRBV5-4
CASSPNHGFSPLHF,TGTGCCAGCAGCCCTAACCACGGGTTTTCACCCCTCCACTTT,few,14,NA,TRBJ1-6,TRBV25-1
CASSRGGDQPQHF,TGTGCCAGCAGCCGAGGGGGCGATCAGCCCCAGCATTTT,NA,13,TRBD1,TRBJ1-5,TRBV4-2
CASSSFGVVNQPQHF,TGTGCCAGCAGCTCGTTCGGGGTAGTCAATCAGCCCCAGCATTTT,NA,15,NA,TRBJ1-5,TRBV7-8
CASSEAEGFYNEQFF,TGTGCCAGCAGTGAAGCTGAGGGATTCTACAATGAGCAGTTCTTC,few,15,NA,TRBJ2-1,TRBV2
CAWAARDTGELFF,TGTGCCTGGGCCGCCAGGGACACCGGGGAGCTGTTTTTT,NA,13,NA,TRBJ2-2,TRBV30
CASSGGGVISDTGELFF,TGTGCCAGCAGTGGAGGCGGGGTTATATCAGACACCGGGGAGCTGTTTTTT,NA,17,NA,TRBJ2-2,TRBV25-1
CASSVADNRNSPLHF,TGTGCCAGCAGCGTAGCCGACAATAGGAATTCACCCCTCCACTTT,few,15,NA,TRBJ1-6,TRBV9
CSVARTVTNTEAFF,TGCAGCGTTGCAAGGACAGTAACAAACACTGAAGCTTTCTTT,few,14,NA,TRBJ1-1,TRBV29-1
CSVEEYGAGMNTEAFF,TGCAGCGTTGAAGAATATGGGGCAGGCATGAACACTGAAGCTTTCTTT,few,16,NA,TRBJ1-1,TRBV29-1
CASSRPGQGNYGYTF,TGTGCCAGCAGCCGGCCGGGACAGGGGAACTATGGCTACACCTTC,few,15,TRBD1,TRBJ1-2,TRBV7-9
CASSWTDRGKETQYF,TGTGCCAGCAGCTGGACCGACAGGGGAAAAGAGACCCAGTACTTC,few,15,TRBD1,TRBJ2-5,TRBV5-6
CASSQRTGIGYTF,TGCGCCAGCAGCCAAAGGACAGGGATTGGCTACACCTTC,few,13,TRBD1,TRBJ1-2,TRBV4-3
CAWSSGIEDTQYF,TGTGCCTGGAGTTCGGGGATTGAGGATACGCAGTATTTT,NA,13,NA,TRBJ2-3,TRBV30
CASSLAVIAEGTWELFF,TGCGCCAGCAGCTTGGCCGTTATAGCGGAGGGGACTTGGGAGCTGTTTTTT,few,17,NA,TRBJ2-2,TRBV5-1
CASSQESSNYGYTF,TGCGCCAGCAGCCAAGAAAGCTCCAACTATGGCTACACCTTC,few,14,NA,TRBJ1-2,TRBV4-3
CASSLGTQDEQYF,TGTGCCAGCAGCTTGGGGACACAAGACGAGCAGTACTTC,NA,13,NA,TRBJ2-7,TRBV5-4
CASSVGTKGGTDTQYF,TGTGCCAGCAGCGTCGGGACTAAGGGTGGGACAGATACGCAGTATTTT,few,16,TRBD2,TRBJ2-3,TRBV7-9
CASSGGTSGTHWVDTQYF,TGTGCCAGCAGCGGAGGGACTAGCGGGACCCACTGGGTAGATACGCAGTATTTT,few,18,TRBD2,TRBJ2-3,TRBV11-2
CASSPMDRGQSSKNTGELFF,TGCGCCAGCAGCCCTATGGACAGGGGACAGTCATCGAAGAACACCGGGGAGCTGTTTTTT,NA,20,TRBD1,TRBJ2-2,TRBV5-1
CASRSGTSGRANNEQFF,TGTGCCAGCAGATCCGGGACTAGCGGGAGGGCCAACAATGAGCAGTTCTTC,NA,17,TRBD2,TRBJ2-1,TRBV2
CASSLGAGADYGYTF,TGTGCCAGCAGCTTGGGTGCAGGGGCGGACTATGGCTACACCTTC,NA,15,NA,TRBJ1-2,TRBV5-4
CASSHSGTGTDTQYF,TGCGCCAGCAGCCATTCCGGGACAGGGACAGATACGCAGTATTTT,NA,15,TRBD1,TRBJ2-3,TRBV4-1
CASSQGTSLTYEQYF,TGCGCCAGCAGCCAAGGGACTAGCTTAACCTACGAGCAGTACTTC,NA,15,TRBD2,TRBJ2-7,TRBV4-3
CASSLTAGTDTQYF,TGTGCCAGCAGCTTAACGGCGGGGACAGATACGCAGTATTTT,few,14,NA,TRBJ2-3,TRBV7-3